Listed below are T cell receptor beta chains from one sample, sequenced in a study of T cell responses to AZD1222 COVID-19 vaccine. Repertoires were generated with immunoSEQ multiplex PCR, while TCRdb's copy carries only in-frame clones and drops some. The table lists roughly 80,000 clones, just over 90% of them singletons. Sample: peripheral blood, taken on day 0 of AZD1222 vaccination. These receptors originate from an adult in good health. The CDR3 runs from the conserved cysteine through the conserved F or W. A D gene is named only where the DNA matches it firmly. Size tells how often a clone was seen (once, few, many) or the class of an expanded clone, and some rows leave it out.

TRBJ1-2	-	TRBV6-5	TRBD1	CASSPTDRWRYTF	TGTGCCAGCAGTCCCACGGACAGGTGGCGCTACACCTTC
TRBJ2-7	-	TRBV29-1	TRBD1	CSATHRDRTPHEQYF	TGCAGCGCTACCCACCGGGACAGGACCCCCCACGAGCAGTACTTC
TRBJ2-1	-	TRBV24-1	-	CATSPGRSSYNEQFF	TGTGCCACCAGCCCCGGGCGGAGCTCCTACAATGAGCAGTTCTTC
TRBJ2-1	once	TRBV11-2	-	CASSFSEGSYNEQFF	TGTGCCAGCAGCTTTTCAGAAGGCTCCTACAATGAGCAGTTCTTC
TRBJ2-3	once	TRBV9	-	CASSVEAGRTDTQYF	TGTGCCAGCAGCGTAGAAGCTGGCCGCACAGATACGCAGTATTTT
TRBJ1-2	-	TRBV3-1/TRBV3-2	-	CASSQGQGKGYTF	TGTGCCAGCAGCCAAGGGCAGGGGAAGGGCTACACCTTC
TRBJ2-5	-	TRBV5-8	-	CASSLGGRASGAGTQYF	TGTGCCAGCAGCTTGGGTGGGCGTGCCTCGGGGGCCGGGACCCAGTACTTC
TRBJ1-2	-	TRBV19	-	CASSISGYGYTF	TGTGCCAGTAGTATCTCGGGATATGGCTACACCTTC
TRBJ1-4	once	TRBV3-1/TRBV3-2	-	CASSQGTRAEKLFF	TGTGCCAGCAGCCAAGGGACCCGGGCTGAAAAACTGTTTTTT
TRBJ2-7	-	TRBV18	-	CASSPPDRVYYEQYF	TGTGCCAGCTCACCACCGGACCGGGTTTACTACGAGCAGTACTTC
TRBJ2-1	-	TRBV27	-	CASSLAGVYNEQFF	TGTGCCAGCAGTTTAGCAGGGGTCTACAATGAGCAGTTCTTC
TRBJ2-2	-	TRBV5-1	-	CASSPQGRNTGELFF	TGCGCCAGCAGCCCCCAGGGGAGAAACACCGGGGAGCTGTTTTTT
TRBJ2-3	-	TRBV7-7	-	CASSLQGASTDTQYF	TGTGCTAGCAGCTTACAGGGCGCTAGCACAGATACGCAGTATTTT
TRBJ1-1	-	TRBV3-1/TRBV3-2	-	CASNLGGMNTEAFF	TGTGCCAGCAACCTGGGAGGAATGAACACTGAAGCTTTCTTT
TRBJ1-5	-	TRBV27	-	CASSLYGGSGQPQHF	TGTGCCAGCAGTTTATACGGCGGGTCGGGGCAGCCCCAGCATTTT
TRBJ1-2	-	TRBV28	TRBD1	CASRTGGADRYYGYTF	TGTGCCAGCAGAACAGGGGGCGCCGACAGATACTATGGCTACACCTTC
TRBJ2-2	-	TRBV6-4	-	CASSGGLTMNTGELFF	TGTGCCAGCAGTGGGGGACTGACGATGAACACCGGGGAGCTGTTTTTT
TRBJ2-7	-	TRBV5-1	-	CASSLGFGVSYEQYF	TGCGCCAGCAGCTTGGGGTTCGGGGTTTCCTACGAGCAGTACTTC
TRBJ2-7	-	TRBV5-4	-	CASSQAGTRMGEQYF	TGTGCCAGCTCTCAAGCCGGGACGAGGATGGGGGAGCAGTACTTC
TRBJ2-7	-	TRBV28	-	CASRTDGFYEQYF	TGTGCCAGCAGAACGGACGGTTTCTACGAGCAGTACTTC
TRBJ1-5	-	TRBV30	-	CAWSGGVRQPQHF	TGTGCCTGGAGTGGAGGGGTTCGACAGCCCCAGCATTTT
TRBJ1-4	-	TRBV5-1	-	CASSWGTDNEKLFF	TGCGCCAGCAGCTGGGGGACGGATAATGAAAAACTGTTTTTT
TRBJ2-7	once	TRBV9	-	CASSVGLGGAYEQYF	TGTGCCAGCAGCGTAGGACTAGGGGGGGCCTACGAGCAGTACTTC
TRBJ2-7	-	TRBV27	TRBD1	CASSLGTGSSYEQYF	TGTGCCAGCAGTTTAGGGACAGGGAGCTCCTACGAGCAGTACTTC
TRBJ1-1	-	TRBV6-5	-	CASSPTGSMNTEAFF	TGTGCCAGCAGTCCAACAGGGTCCATGAACACTGAAGCTTTCTTT
TRBJ1-6	-	TRBV15	-	CATGFSGYSPLHF	TGTGCCACCGGGTTTTCGGGGTATTCTCCCCTCCACTTT
TRBJ1-6	-	TRBV6-5	-	CASRAVRPYNSPLHF	TGTGCCAGCAGGGCAGTGAGGCCCTATAATTCACCCCTCCACTTT
TRBJ1-2	-	TRBV12-3/TRBV12-4	-	CASSFDGYGYTF	TGTGCCAGCAGTTTTGACGGGTATGGCTACACCTTC
TRBJ2-5	-	TRBV14	-	CASSQSPGLGEKTQYF	TGTGCCAGCAGCCAATCACCGGGACTCGGGGAAAAGACCCAGTACTTC
TRBJ2-5	-	TRBV12-3/TRBV12-4	-	CASSLQDVHRSHF	TGTGCCAGCAGTTTACAGGACGTTCACCGTAGCCACTTC
TRBJ2-7	-	TRBV10-3	TRBD1	CAISDGQGREQYF	TGTGCCATCAGTGATGGACAGGGTCGGGAGCAGTACTTC
TRBJ1-5	-	TRBV28	-	CASTNRDTNQPQHF	TGTGCCAGCACCAACCGGGACACCAATCAGCCCCAGCATTTT
TRBJ2-3	-	TRBV6-5	-	CASRNYLSADTQYF	TGTGCCAGCAGGAACTACCTTTCGGCGGATACGCAGTATTTT
TRBJ2-1	once	TRBV6-2/TRBV6-3	-	CANSRLAQSEQFF	TGTGCCAACAGTCGACTTGCCCAAAGTGAGCAGTTCTTC
TRBJ2-6	-	TRBV12-3/TRBV12-4	-	CASNLSGANVLTF	TGTGCCAGCAACCTCTCTGGGGCCAACGTCCTGACTTTC
TRBJ2-7	-	TRBV19	TRBD2	CASSPKTSGSSLQYF	TGTGCCAGTAGTCCCAAGACTAGCGGGAGCTCATTGCAGTACTTC
TRBJ2-2	-	TRBV19	-	CASSTYRAGELFF	TGTGCCAGTAGTACCTACCGGGCCGGGGAGCTGTTTTTT
TRBJ1-5	-	TRBV28	TRBD1	CASTSSGQGNQPQHF	TGTGCCAGCACCTCTTCAGGACAGGGCAATCAGCCCCAGCATTTT
TRBJ2-7	-	TRBV7-9	-	CASSSTNSYEQYF	TGTGCCAGCAGCTCGACAAATTCCTACGAGCAGTACTTC
TRBJ2-2	-	TRBV7-3	-	CASSLWGKNTGELFF	TGTGCCAGCAGCTTATGGGGAAAGAACACCGGGGAGCTGTTTTTT
TRBJ2-1	-	TRBV11-2	TRBD2	CASSLETLGTSADEQFF	TGTGCCAGCAGCTTAGAAACCCTCGGGACTAGCGCCGATGAGCAGTTCTTC
TRBJ2-7	-	TRBV19	-	CASSAVSFNSYEQYF	TGTGCCAGTAGTGCCGTCTCTTTCAATTCCTACGAGCAGTACTTC
TRBJ2-5	-	TRBV28	-	CASSPPQKTQYF	TGTGCCAGCAGTCCCCCCCAAAAGACCCAGTACTTC